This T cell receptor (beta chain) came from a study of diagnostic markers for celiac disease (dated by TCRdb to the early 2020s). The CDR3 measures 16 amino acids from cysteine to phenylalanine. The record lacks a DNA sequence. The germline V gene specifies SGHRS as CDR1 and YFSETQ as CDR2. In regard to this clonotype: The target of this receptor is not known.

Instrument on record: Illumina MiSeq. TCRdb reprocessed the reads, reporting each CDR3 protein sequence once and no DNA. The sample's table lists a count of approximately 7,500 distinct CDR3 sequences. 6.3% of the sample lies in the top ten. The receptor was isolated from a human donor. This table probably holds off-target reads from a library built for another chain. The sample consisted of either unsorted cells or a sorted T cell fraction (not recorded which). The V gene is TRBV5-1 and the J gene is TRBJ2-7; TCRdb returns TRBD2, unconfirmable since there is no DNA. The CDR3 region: CASSLGTSGGMYEQYF.